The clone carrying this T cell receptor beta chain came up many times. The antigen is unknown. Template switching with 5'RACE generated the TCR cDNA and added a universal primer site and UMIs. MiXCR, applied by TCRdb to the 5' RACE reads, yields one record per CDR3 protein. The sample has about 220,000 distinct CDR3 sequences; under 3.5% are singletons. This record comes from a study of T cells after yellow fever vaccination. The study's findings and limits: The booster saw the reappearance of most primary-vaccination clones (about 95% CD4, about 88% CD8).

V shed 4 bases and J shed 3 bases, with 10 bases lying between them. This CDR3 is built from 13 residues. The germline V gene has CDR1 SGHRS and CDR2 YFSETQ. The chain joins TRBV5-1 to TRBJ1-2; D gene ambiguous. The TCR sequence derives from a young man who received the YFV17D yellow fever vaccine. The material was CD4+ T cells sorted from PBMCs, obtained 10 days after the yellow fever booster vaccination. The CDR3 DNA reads TGCGCCAGCAGCGCACACCGGGACTATGGCTACACCTTC. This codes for CASSAHRDYGYTF.